These 7 T cell receptor beta chains came from one sample sequenced in a study of blood T cell repertoires in COVID-19 (dated by TCRdb to between 2020 and 2021). Library generation was performed with the immunoSEQ multiplex PCR assay. Imported from immuneACCESS, the table was reduced by TCRdb to in-frame sequences with V and J called. These copies leave out some clones; in studies compared against another copy, an unresolved V gene accounts for under half, and the cause of the remainder is not known. The sample records a few hundred thousand clones, 84% of which are singletons. 2% to 2.5% of the sample is in the top ten clones. Sequencing used peripheral blood. All receptors come from a woman aged 60-70 years with acute or convalescent COVID-19.

The CDR3 sequence is CASSLLQGITEAFF. CDR3 DNA sequence: TGTGCCAGCAGCTTACTACAGGGGATAACTGAAGCTTTCTTT. The V call is TRBV5-6, the J call TRBJ1-1; the match to TRBD1 covers 7 bases. Germline trimming cut 2 bases from V and 5 bases from J; bases unmatched to any gene: 6. The CDR3 loop spans 14 amino acids. Germline lookup yields CDR1 SGHDT and CDR2 YYEEEE.

The chain couples TRBV2 to TRBJ2-7, with 9 bases that match TRBD1. V shed 5 bases and J 0 bases; nucleotides not matched to a gene: 2. CDR3 length equals 14 residues. The V gene's germline CDR1 is SNHLY and CDR2 FYNNEI. In DNA, the CDR3 is TGTGCCAGCAGTCGGGACAGGGTCTCCTACGAGCAGTACTTC. Translated, it gives CASSRDRVSYEQYF.

The rearrangement joins TRBV9 to TRBJ1-3, with 7 bases fitting TRBD1. V dropped 4 bases and J dropped 2; count of bases not matched to a gene: 6. CDR1 is SGDLS, CDR2 YYNGEE, per germline. The CDR3 runs to 15 residues. Here the CDR3 DNA reads TGTGCCAGCAGCCCAGGGACAGCGACTGGAAACACCATATATTTT. Translated: CASSPGTATGNTIYF.

The V and J genes are TRBV14 and TRBJ2-3, with 13 bases that match TRBD2. The germline V gene has CDR1 SGHDN and CDR2 FVKESK. This CDR3 contains 16 residues. With 4 bases clipped from V and 3 bases from J, the junction kept 4 bases outside the gene matches. The CDR3, as DNA: TGTGCCAGCAGCCCGATGGGACTAGCGGGGACAGATACGCAGTATTTT. This gives the protein CASSPMGLAGTDTQYF.

The chain carries TRBV9 and TRBJ1-1; D might be TRBD1 (6 bases). CDR3 size: 13 residues. Trimming stripped 5 bases from V and 7 bases from J, with 15 bases between. Germline CDR1 is SGDLS and CDR2 is YYNGEE. The CDR3 protein is CASSRTGNGEAFF. CDR3 sequence (DNA): TGTGCCAGCAGTCGAACAGGGAATGGTGAAGCTTTCTTT.

The rearrangement uses TRBV10-1 and TRBJ1-5, with D hard to call. CDR1 WNHNN and CDR2 SYGVQD come from the germline V gene (reference sequence). Trimming removed 8 bases from V and 5 bases from J, with 22 bases in between. The CDR3 sequence is 16 residues long. CDR3 DNA: TGCGCCAGCGTGAACGTACGGCAGAACCTAGATCAGCCCCAGCATTTT. This gives the protein CASVNVRQNLDQPQHF.

The chain couples TRBV3-1 (or the pseudogene TRBV3-2) to TRBJ1-2; possibly TRBD1 for D (5 bases). V lost 1 base to trimming and J lost 5 bases, with 11 bases between them. The germline V gene has CDR1 LGHDT and CDR2 YNNKEL (reference sequence). The CDR3 runs to 14 residues. The CDR3 here is CASSQGGRRYGYTF. CDR3 nucleotides: TGTGCCAGCAGCCAAGGGGGGAGGCGGTATGGCTACACCTTC.